Shown below are 20 T cell receptor beta chains from a single sample sequenced in a study of T cell changes during pregnancy in multiple sclerosis. Method: immunoSEQ multiplex PCR; TCRdb's copy keeps in-frame clones and lacks some. The repertoire holds 35,000 to 40,000 clones, with over 85% as singletons. Here the sequenced sample was peripheral blood, taken in the third trimester of pregnancy. The receptors shown here come from a female donor in good health, enrolled as a control in a pregnancy study.

The rearrangement links TRBV6-1 to TRBJ1-2, with D perhaps TRBD1 (5 bases). Germline values: CDR1 MNHNS, CDR2 SASEGT. V lost 7 bases and J 8 bases, leaving 20 bases between the germline ends. The CDR3 is made up of 14 amino acids. The chain's CDR3 is CASTPGDPWDGYTF. CDR3 nucleotides: TGTGCCAGCACCCCGGGGGACCCCTGGGACGGCTACACCTTC.

The chain carries TRBV15 and TRBJ2-7; 8 nucleotides agree with TRBD1. Per germline, CDR1 LNHNV and CDR2 YYDKDF (reference sequence). The CDR3 runs 14 residues. V lost 1 base to trimming and J lost 5 bases; unmatched junction nucleotides: 4. The CDR3 nucleotides read TGTGCCACCAGCAGAGGACGGACAGGGCACGAGCAGTACTTC. Translating it yields CATSRGRTGHEQYF.

The CDR3 nucleotides are TGTGCCAGCAGTCAGGGACAGCGCGCGAACACCGGGGAGCTGTTTTTT. Translation gives CASSQGQRANTGELFF. This chain links TRBV6-6 with TRBJ2-2; 7 bases match TRBD1. The trim removed 5 bases at V and 0 bases at J, leaving 6 bases unmatched. CDR3 length: 16 amino acids. From germline, CDR1 is MNHNY and CDR2 SVGAGI (reference sequence).

The chain combines TRBV15 with TRBJ2-5; D gene uncertain. The CDR3 length is 15 residues. From germline, CDR1 is LNHNV and CDR2 YYDKDF (reference sequence). Trimming removed 3 bases from V and 2 bases from J, with 13 bases in between. Here the CDR3 reads CATSSLGAIQETQYF. CDR3 bases: TGTGCCACCAGCAGTTTAGGAGCAATTCAAGAGACCCAGTACTTC. The entire variable domain, with the rest obtained from reference TRBV15 and TRBJ2-5, is as follows: DAMVIQNPRYQVTQFGKPVTLSCSQTLNHNVMYWYQQKSSQAPKLLFHYYDKDFNNEADTPDNFQSRRPNTSFCFLDIRSPGLGDTAMYLCATSSLGAIQETQYFGPGTRLLVL.

This CDR3 is CASSLFQGVTQPQHF. CDR3 DNA sequence: TGTGCCAGCAGTTTATTCCAGGGGGTCACTCAGCCCCAGCATTTT. The rearrangement joins TRBV28 to TRBJ1-5, with 7 bases identical to TRBD1. Trimming took 1 base from V and 6 from J; bases not matched to a gene: 6. CDR1 and CDR2 (germline): MDHEN, SYDVKM. The CDR3 contains 15 residues.

This rearrangement joins TRBV6-1 to TRBJ1-2, with D possibly matching TRBD1 (6 bases). In germline, CDR1 is MNHNS, CDR2 SASEGT. Trimming removed 1 base from V and 4 bases from J, with 7 bases in between. This CDR3 contains 13 residues. The CDR3 DNA is TGTGCCAGCAGTGAAGACAGGGTCTATGGCTACACCTTC. It specifies CASSEDRVYGYTF.

This clone was seen just once. This chain connects TRBV6-1 to TRBJ1-5; 7 bases fit TRBD1. Trimming took 10 bases from V and 3 from J; bases not matched to a gene: 6. The CDR3 sequence is 13 residues long. Germline CDR1 and CDR2: MNHNS and SASEGT. CDR3 sequence (DNA): TGTGCCATTTCGACAGGGACCAATCAGCCCCAGCATTTT. Translation: CAISTGTNQPQHF.

The V gene is TRBV7-9, the J gene TRBJ2-3; 7 bases are a match to TRBD1. CDR1 SEHNR and CDR2 FQNEAQ come from the germline V gene (reference sequence). The CDR3 sequence is 14 residues long. J was trimmed by 2 bases and V by 3 bases; bases with no gene match: 2. CDR3 sequence reads: CASSLTGFTDTQYF. CDR3 in DNA: TGTGCCAGCAGCTTGACAGGGTTCACAGATACGCAGTATTTT.

This clone was found a few times. V gene TRBV9 combines with J gene TRBJ1-1; weak D call: TRBD1 (5 bases). Germline V gene lookup returns CDR1 SGDLS and CDR2 YYNGEE. Trimming removed 5 bases at V and 1 base at J, with 12 bases between. The CDR3 is 14 amino acids. The CDR3 protein is CASRRGGGNTEAFF. The CDR3 DNA sequence: TGTGCCAGCAGGCGGGGCGGGGGGAACACTGAAGCTTTCTTT.

V is TRBV7-3 and J is TRBJ2-1, with 9 bases matching TRBD2. This CDR3 is 15 amino acids long. Germline V gene data show CDR1 as SGHTA and CDR2 as FQGTGA. The V gene end was trimmed by 3 bases and the J gene end by 6 bases; junction bases not matched to a gene: 6. The CDR3 DNA reads as TGTGCCAGCAGCTTTGTAGCGGGAGTACCCAATGAGCAGTTCTTC. This encodes CASSFVAGVPNEQFF.

The V gene is TRBV7-8, the J gene TRBJ1-6; perhaps TRBD1 as D (5 bases). This CDR3 is built from 11 residues. V was trimmed by 8 bases and J by 7 bases, leaving 6 bases between them. Germline assignment: CDR1 SGHVS and CDR2 FQNEAQ. The CDR3, as DNA: TGTGCCAGCGGGGGGAATTCACCCCTCCACTTT. Translating gives CASGGNSPLHF.

CDR3 nucleotide sequence: TGCGCCAGCAGCCAAGATCTCCAGCCCCAGCATTTT. Protein product: CASSQDLQPQHF. The chain joins TRBV4-1 to TRBJ1-5, with D hard to call. V lost 0 bases to trimming and J lost 7 bases, with 4 bases between them. The CDR3 totals 12 residues. From germline, CDR1 is MGHRA and CDR2 YSYEKL.

The CDR3 nucleotides are TGTGCCAGCAGCTTAGCGACCTTGCAGGGCATAGACTATGGCTACACCTTC. Translated: CASSLATLQGIDYGYTF. This chain uses TRBV7-9 with TRBJ1-2, with D maybe TRBD1 (5 bases). V lost 0 bases to trimming and J lost 3 bases, with 17 bases between them. CDR3 length equals 17 residues. Germline V gene data show CDR1 as SEHNR and CDR2 as FQNEAQ (reference sequence). Full variable domain (remainder filled in from reference TRBV7-9 and TRBJ1-2): DTGVSQNPRHKITKRGQNVTFRCDPISEHNRLYWYRQTLGQGPEFLTYFQNEAQLEKSRLLSDRFSAERPKGSFSTLEIQRTEQGDSAMYLCASSLATLQGIDYGYTFGSGTRLTVV.

Written as DNA, the CDR3 is TGTGCCAGCAGCCCTCTTCACGAGCAGTACTTC. Its protein product is CASSPLHEQYF. The rearrangement uses TRBV7-2 and TRBJ2-7, with D unresolved. Trimming stripped 5 bases from V and 5 bases from J, with 7 bases between. The CDR3 has 11 residues. The germline V gene has CDR1 SGHTA and CDR2 FQGNSA.

The sample holds one count of this clone. The CDR3 DNA is TGTGCCAGCAGCCTGGGGACAGACAATCAGCCCCAGCATTTT. Translation gives CASSLGTDNQPQHF. The chain links TRBV7-9 to TRBJ1-5, with 7 positions matching TRBD1. V was pared by 5 bases and J by 3 bases, with 4 bases of the junction left unmatched. The CDR3 has 14 residues. In germline, CDR1 is SEHNR, CDR2 FQNEAQ (reference sequence).

The chain uses TRBV27 and TRBJ2-7, with D possibly being TRBD1 (6 bases). In germline, CDR1 is MNHEY, CDR2 SMNVEV (reference sequence). The CDR3 spans 15 residues. V dropped 5 bases and J dropped 3 bases, with 17 bases sitting between them. For the CDR3, the DNA is TGTGCCAGCAGTCCTACGGGGCAGGGGTTCTACGAGCAGTACTTC. Its protein product is CASSPTGQGFYEQYF.

The CDR3 nucleotides are TGTGCCAGCACCCAGGGACAGAACACTGAAGCTTTCTTT. Amino acid sequence: CASTQGQNTEAFF. This rearrangement joins TRBV28 to TRBJ1-1; maybe TRBD1 (6 bases). Germline V gene lookup returns CDR1 MDHEN and CDR2 SYDVKM. Trimming removed 7 bases from V and 1 base from J, with 10 bases in between. This CDR3 has 13 residues.

The V gene is TRBV6-5, the J gene TRBJ1-2; D is possibly TRBD1 (6 bases). The CDR3 totals 13 residues. Germline V gene lookup returns CDR1 MNHEY and CDR2 SVGAGI. The V end lost 8 bases, the J end lost 8 bases, and 18 bases lay between the germline ends. CDR3 sequence reads: CASLNSDSRGYTF. The CDR3 bases are TGTGCCAGCTTAAACTCGGACAGTAGGGGCTACACCTTC.

This chain uses TRBV6-1 with TRBJ2-2, with 7 bases lining up with TRBD2. The germline V gene has CDR1 MNHNS and CDR2 SASEGT. V gave up 10 bases and J gave up 0 bases; unmatched junction bases: 2. The CDR3 is made up of 13 amino acids. The chain's CDR3 is CATAGANTGELFF. As DNA, the CDR3 is TGTGCCACCGCGGGGGCGAACACCGGGGAGCTGTTTTTT.

The chain uses TRBV10-3 and TRBJ1-6; TRBD1 matches at 8 bases. The CDR3 length is 16 residues. Per the germline V gene, CDR1 is ENHRY and CDR2 is SYGVKD. Unmatched junction bases numbered 3, after V lost 0 bases and J lost 5 bases. The CDR3 DNA sequence: TGTGCCATCAGTGAGTCTCTGACAGGGGATAATTCACCCCTCCACTTT. Residues: CAISESLTGDNSPLHF.